The 29 T cell receptor beta chains given below trace back to one sample, sequenced in a study of T cell responses to AZD1222 COVID-19 vaccine. Repertoires were generated with immunoSEQ multiplex PCR, while TCRdb's copy carries only in-frame clones and drops some. The sample shows 120,000 or so clones, approximately 87% of them seen only once. The specimen was peripheral blood, collected on day 0 of AZD1222 vaccination. These receptors were collected from an adult in good health.

CDR3 sequence reads: CASSPGLASNTGELFF. The CDR3 DNA reads as TGCGCCAGCAGCCCCGGACTAGCGTCAAACACCGGGGAGCTGTTTTTT. This chain joins TRBV4-1 and TRBJ2-2; TRBD2 aligns across 9 bases. The germline CDR1 and CDR2 sequences are MGHRA and YSYEKL. The J segment lost 2 bases and the V segment lost 4 bases, leaving 5 bases of the junction unmatched. The CDR3 has 16 amino acids.

The chain links TRBV30 to TRBJ2-7; 8 bases agree with TRBD1. Unmatched junction bases numbered 6, after V lost 5 bases and J lost 6 bases. The V gene's germline CDR1 is GTSNPN and CDR2 SVGIG (reference sequence). The CDR3 has 12 residues. The CDR3, as DNA: TGTGCCTGGGGGACAGGTCGGTTCGAGCAGTACTTC. Amino acid sequence: CAWGTGRFEQYF.

A few counts support this clone. The CDR3 DNA sequence: TGCAGCGTTGTTCCGGACAGGAACACCGGGGAGCTGTTTTTT. It encodes CSVVPDRNTGELFF. V gene TRBV29-1 combines with J gene TRBJ2-2; D might be TRBD1 (6 bases). Trimming left V 4 bases short and J 1 base short, with 10 bases between. Germline V gene data show CDR1 as SQVTM and CDR2 as ANQGSEA. The CDR3 contains 14 residues.

The V call is TRBV28, the J call TRBJ1-6, with D unclear. CDR1 is MDHEN, CDR2 SYDVKM, per germline. The CDR3 consists of 17 residues. The V gene lost 6 bases and the J gene lost 6 bases, with 21 bases spanning the gap. DNA for the CDR3: TGTGCCAGCAGATCCGGCGCGGGAGGACGGGCTAATTCACCCCTCCACTTT. This encodes CASRSGAGGRANSPLHF.

This chain links TRBV6-5 with TRBJ2-5; 7 nucleotides match TRBD1. The CDR3 consists of 15 residues. V lost 10 bases to trimming and J lost 3 bases; unmatched junction nucleotides: 14. Germline CDR1 is MNHEY and CDR2 is SVGAGI. The chain's CDR3 is CATEPQPTGEETQYF. CDR3 DNA sequence: TGTGCCACCGAGCCCCAGCCTACAGGGGAAGAGACCCAGTACTTC.

V gene TRBV5-1 combines with J gene TRBJ2-1; the match to TRBD1 covers 7 bases. Germline loops: CDR1 SGHRS, CDR2 YFSETQ. The CDR3 is made up of 15 amino acids. Trimming removed 4 bases from V and 3 bases from J; junction bases left unmatched: 7. CDR3 sequence reads: CASSVMTGFYNEQFF. CDR3 bases: TGCGCCAGCAGCGTAATGACAGGGTTCTACAATGAGCAGTTCTTC.

The rearrangement uses TRBV5-5 and TRBJ2-7, with D uncertain. CDR1 SGHKS and CDR2 YYEKEE come from the germline V gene (reference sequence). V lost 5 bases to trimming and J lost 1 base, with 10 bases between them. The CDR3 is made up of 13 amino acids. The CDR3 DNA is TGTGCCAGCAGTTCGAGGTTATCCTACGAGCAGTACTTC. This translates into CASSSRLSYEQYF.

J is TRBJ2-7 and V is TRBV10-1; D is unclear. The V end lost 5 bases, the J end lost 0 bases, and 11 bases lay between the germline ends. Germline V lookup: CDR1 WNHNN, CDR2 SYGVQD (reference sequence). This CDR3 contains 14 residues. The CDR3 region is CASSRTTYSYEQYF. The CDR3 DNA reads as TGCGCCAGCAGTAGAACAACCTACTCCTACGAGCAGTACTTC.

This chain uses TRBV28 with TRBJ1-2, with a weak D call TRBD1 (5 bases). Trimming removed 6 bases from V and 6 bases from J, with 17 bases in between. The germline gives CDR1 MDHEN, CDR2 SYDVKM. The length of the CDR3 is 14 residues. The CDR3 here is CASSLLLGGNGYTF. CDR3 nucleotide sequence: TGTGCCAGCAGCCTCCTTTTGGGGGGGAATGGCTACACCTTC.

The chain links TRBV2 to TRBJ2-7; 8 positions agree with TRBD2. The CDR3 runs to 15 residues. V dropped 3 bases and J dropped 5; count of bases not matched to a gene: 9. Germline V CDR1 and CDR2: SNHLY, FYNNEI. Here the CDR3 reads CASSEGLDSTDEQYF. The CDR3 DNA sequence: TGTGCCAGCAGTGAGGGACTAGATTCGACGGACGAGCAGTACTTC.

Comment on this clone: The limits of the CDR3 on the DNA are not certain, so only TCRdb's listed CDR3 is given. This sequence joins TRBV5-4 and TRBJ1-5; TRBD1 reflects the table's D call only, with no check against the DNA. The CDR3 spans 15 amino acids, including both terminal residues. Germline V gene data show CDR1 as SGHNT and CDR2 as YYREEE (reference sequence). The CDR3 protein is CASSHWGQGNQPQHF.

V usage is TRBV5-1 and J usage is TRBJ2-7, with D perhaps TRBD1 or TRBD2 (5 bases each). From germline, CDR1 is SGHRS and CDR2 YFSETQ. The CDR3 has 12 amino acids. V gave up 1 base and J gave up 6 bases, with 8 bases separating them. The CDR3 reads CASSLKGPEQYF. The CDR3 region has the DNA TGCGCCAGCAGCTTGAAGGGACCCGAGCAGTACTTC.

In this sample, this clone turned up once. The same CDR3 can be traced to other DNA sequences in this sample. This CDR3 is CASSLTGGRTEAFF. In DNA form, the CDR3 reads TGTGCCAGCAGTTTAACAGGGGGCAGGACTGAAGCTTTCTTT. V is TRBV7-9 and J is TRBJ1-1, with 9 bases fitting TRBD1. The V and J ends lost 6 bases and 5 bases, in that order; junction bases with no gene match: 7. The germline V gene has CDR1 SEHNR and CDR2 FQNEAQ (reference sequence). The CDR3 length is 14 residues.

The chain has TRBV27 and TRBJ2-7, with unresolved D. The germline V gene encodes CDR1 MNHEY and CDR2 SMNVEV (reference sequence). The CDR3 sequence is 13 residues long. Trimming stripped 3 bases from V and 5 bases from J, with 11 bases between. CDR3 DNA: TGTGCCAGCAGTTTGCGGAGAGGCGACGAGCAGTACTTC. Translating gives CASSLRRGDEQYF.

The chain links TRBV12-5 to TRBJ1-4, with 8 bases aligning to TRBD1. Looked up from germline, CDR1 is LGHNT and CDR2 is FRNRAP. The V gene end was trimmed by 9 bases and the J gene end by 8 bases; junction bases not matched to a gene: 8. The CDR3 runs to 13 residues. CDR3 sequence: CAREFGQGEKLFF. CDR3 nucleotides: TGTGCTAGAGAATTCGGACAGGGAGAAAAACTGTTTTTT.

V gene TRBV5-8 combines with J gene TRBJ2-1, with 11 bases matching TRBD2. Trimming took 4 bases from V and 7 from J; bases not matched to a gene: 16. Germline V gene data show CDR1 as SGHTS and CDR2 as YDEGEE. The CDR3 consists of 18 residues. This CDR3 reads CASSDGKTSGGRGNEQFF. CDR3 sequence (DNA): TGTGCCAGCAGCGACGGGAAAACTAGCGGGGGCCGGGGGAATGAGCAGTTCTTC. Supplemented by reference TRBV5-8 and TRBJ2-1, the full variable domain reads EAGVTQSPTHLIKTRGQQATLRCSPISGHTSVYWYQQALGLGLQFLLWYDEGEERNRGNFPPRFSGRQFPNYSSELNVNALELEDSALYLCASSDGKTSGGRGNEQFFGPGTRLTVL.

This clone appeared once. V gene TRBV27 combines with J gene TRBJ1-5; the D gene is possibly TRBD1 (5 bases). Germline V gives CDR1 MNHEY, CDR2 SMNVEV (reference sequence). The V and J ends lost 5 bases and 2 bases respectively, with 10 bases between them. The CDR3 is 14 amino acids. CDR3 amino acids: CASSPWGGNQPQHF. CDR3 nucleotide sequence: TGTGCCAGCAGTCCTTGGGGGGGCAATCAGCCCCAGCATTTT.

The CDR3 DNA sequence: TGTGCCAGCAGCGTAGAGGCAGTCCTTAACTATGGCTACACCTTC. Translated, it gives CASSVEAVLNYGYTF. J is TRBJ1-2 and V is TRBV9; D gene ambiguous. The CDR3 has 15 residues. V lost 0 bases, J lost 1 base, and 10 bases lay in between. Germline V gene lookup returns CDR1 SGDLS and CDR2 YYNGEE.

CDR3: CASSDDRISNQPQHF. DNA of the CDR3: TGTGCCAGCAGTGACGACCGGATAAGCAATCAGCCCCAGCATTTT. The V call is TRBV2, the J call TRBJ1-5; D is unresolved. The ends were cut back, 3 bases at V and 1 base at J, with 10 bases in the middle. The CDR3 is made up of 15 amino acids. Germline V CDR1 and CDR2: SNHLY, FYNNEI.

A few counts support this clone. The chain has TRBV9 and TRBJ2-5; 9 bases are shared with TRBD2. Looked up from germline, CDR1 is SGDLS and CDR2 is YYNGEE. V was clipped by 0 bases and J by 4 bases; unmatched bases: 4. CDR3 length: 15 residues. The CDR3 is CASSVDQREAETQYF. The CDR3 DNA follows: TGTGCCAGCAGCGTAGATCAGCGGGAGGCAGAGACCCAGTACTTC.

The DNA of the CDR3 is TGTGCCTGGAGTGGAGGGGAAAAACTGTTTTTT. Translating it yields CAWSGGEKLFF. The rearrangement links TRBV30 to TRBJ1-4; D not resolved. This CDR3 contains 11 residues. Trimming took off 1 base at V and 8 bases at J, with 5 bases between the two ends. CDR1 is GTSNPN, CDR2 SVGIG, per germline (reference sequence).

V and J are TRBV2 and TRBJ1-1; D remains unclear. CDR1 and CDR2 from the germline V gene are SNHLY and FYNNEI. V dropped 7 bases and J dropped 4 bases, with 13 bases sitting between them. CDR3 size: 13 residues. DNA for the CDR3: TGTGCCAGCACCCGAGGGTACACCACTGAAGCTTTCTTT. Translated: CASTRGYTTEAFF.

The V call is TRBV9, the J call TRBJ2-7; D may be TRBD2 (6 bases). Deletions cut 0 bases from V and 1 base from J, with 11 bases between. The CDR3 extends over 15 amino acids. Germline-derived CDR1 and CDR2 are SGDLS and YYNGEE. The CDR3 region is CASSVGREGSYEQYF. In nucleotides, the CDR3 is TGTGCCAGCAGCGTAGGGCGGGAAGGTTCCTACGAGCAGTACTTC.

The chain uses TRBV3-1 (or the pseudogene TRBV3-2) and TRBJ1-2; no clear D gene. Germline loops: CDR1 LGHDT, CDR2 YNNKEL (reference sequence). The CDR3 extends over 13 amino acids. With 4 bases removed from V and 5 bases from J, the gap between germline ends came to 11 bases. The CDR3 coding sequence is TGTGCCAGCAGCCCCAATGGGGAGTATGGCTACACCTTC. It codes for CASSPNGEYGYTF.

The V and J genes are TRBV4-1 and TRBJ2-6, with D maybe TRBD1 (5 bases). The V gene's germline CDR1 is MGHRA and CDR2 YSYEKL. The CDR3 runs 17 residues. The V and J ends lost 3 bases and 4 bases respectively, with 16 bases between them. This CDR3 is CASSHPPRGPGANVLTF. The DNA of the CDR3 is TGCGCCAGCAGCCACCCCCCAAGGGGTCCCGGGGCCAACGTCCTGACTTTC.

The chain has TRBV6-1 and TRBJ1-2, with unresolved D. The CDR3 spans 13 residues. V gave up 0 bases and J gave up 5 bases, with 7 bases separating them. Germline assignment: CDR1 MNHNS and CDR2 SASEGT. The CDR3 loop reads CASSEAGGYGYTF. The CDR3 coding sequence is TGTGCCAGCAGTGAAGCGGGAGGGTATGGCTACACCTTC.

This CDR3 is CSVAGGVNTEAFF. The CDR3 DNA is TGCAGCGTTGCGGGGGGGGTGAACACTGAAGCTTTCTTT. V gene TRBV29-1 combines with J gene TRBJ1-1; D possibly corresponds to TRBD1 (5 bases). The CDR3 totals 13 residues. Germline V gives CDR1 SQVTM, CDR2 ANQGSEA. V was pared by 4 bases and J by 0 bases, with 9 bases between.

The chain recombines TRBV20-1 with TRBJ2-3; 10 bases line up with TRBD2. Germline V gene lookup returns CDR1 DFQATT and CDR2 SNEGSKA (reference sequence). V shed 3 bases and J 4 bases; nucleotides not matched to a gene: 7. The CDR3 spans 15 residues. The CDR3 region has the DNA TGCAGTGCTAGTCCCCTAGCGGGGGTTGCAGATACGCAGTATTTT. Residues: CSASPLAGVADTQYF.

The chain combines TRBV19 with TRBJ2-2, with D unclear. Germline CDR1 reads LNHDA; CDR2 reads SQIVND (reference sequence). The CDR3 spans 15 residues. The V end lost 7 bases, the J end lost 2 bases, and 14 bases lay between the germline ends. The CDR3 loop is CASTPVRANTGELFF. DNA for the CDR3: TGTGCCAGTACCCCTGTCCGAGCTAACACCGGGGAGCTGTTTTTT.